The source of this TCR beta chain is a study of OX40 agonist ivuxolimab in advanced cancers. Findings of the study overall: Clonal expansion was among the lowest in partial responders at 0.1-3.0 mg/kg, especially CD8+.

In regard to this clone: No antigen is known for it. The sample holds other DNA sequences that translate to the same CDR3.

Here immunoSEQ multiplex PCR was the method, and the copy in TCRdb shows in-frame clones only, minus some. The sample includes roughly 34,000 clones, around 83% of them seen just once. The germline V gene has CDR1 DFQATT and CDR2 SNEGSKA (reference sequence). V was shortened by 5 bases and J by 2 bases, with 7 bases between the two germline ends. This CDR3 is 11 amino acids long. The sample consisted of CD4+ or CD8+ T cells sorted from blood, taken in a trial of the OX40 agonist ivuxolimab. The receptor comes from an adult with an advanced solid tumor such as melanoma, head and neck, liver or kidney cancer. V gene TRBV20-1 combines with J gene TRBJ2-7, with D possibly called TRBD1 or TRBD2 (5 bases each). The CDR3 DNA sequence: TGCAGTGCTCCGGGGCCCTACGAGCAGTACTTC. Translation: CSAPGPYEQYF.